Listed below are T cell receptor beta chains from one sample, sequenced in a study of T-cell reconstitution after alpha-beta-depleted transplantation in children. MiXCR, applied by TCRdb to the PCR reads, yields one record per CDR3 protein. This sample has 150,000 to 200,000 distinct CDR3 sequences, with more than 9.5% found just once. This specimen consisted of PBMCs, obtained before TCRalphabeta/CD19-depleted stem cell transplant. All receptors derive from a boy younger than 10 with acute myeloid leukemia, due to receive a stem cell transplant. CDR3s include the opening cysteine and the closing phenylalanine or tryptophan. The D gene is left open where the match is weak. Where a row states a size, it is once, few, many or the class of an expanded clone; other rows omit it.

D	size	J	V	CDR3	DNA
NA	many	TRBJ2-6	TRBV10-3	CAISDSGANVLTF	TGTGCCATCTCAGACTCTGGGGCCAACGTCCTGACTTTC
NA	many	TRBJ2-5	TRBV20-1	CSARSAPGQGNPQETQYF	TGCAGTGCTAGATCCGCTCCGGGCCAGGGGAATCCCCAAGAGACCCAGTACTTC
NA	NA	TRBJ1-2	TRBV4-2	CASSPGVIPCYTF	TGTGCCAGCAGCCCCGGGGTCATCCCCTGCTACACCTTC
NA	NA	TRBJ2-3	TRBV18	CASSPTGSSTDTQYF	TGTGCCAGCTCACCAACGGGGTCTAGCACAGATACGCAGTATTTT
TRBD1	many	TRBJ2-2	TRBV6-5	CASSLTGAMNTGELFF	TGTGCCAGCAGTCTTACAGGGGCAATGAACACCGGGGAGCTGTTTTTT
TRBD1	many	TRBJ2-7	TRBV12-3/TRBV12-4	CASSSRDRGSEQYF	TGTGCCAGCAGTAGCCGGGACAGGGGAAGCGAGCAGTACTTC
NA	many	TRBJ2-1	TRBV27	CASSLYPDNEQFF	TGTGCCAGCAGTTTATACCCAGACAATGAGCAGTTCTTC
NA	few	TRBJ1-5	TRBV20-1	CSAQGRFNQPQHF	TGCAGTGCCCAAGGACGGTTCAATCAGCCCCAGCATTTT
NA	many	TRBJ2-1	TRBV9	CASSVRDWTYNEQFF	TGTGCCAGCAGCGTACGGGACTGGACCTACAATGAGCAGTTCTTC
TRBD2	many	TRBJ2-1	TRBV28	CASRAGGGNEQFF	TGTGCCAGCAGGGCGGGAGGAGGCAATGAGCAGTTCTTC
NA	many	TRBJ1-1	TRBV11-2	CASSLGAKNTEAFF	TGTGCCAGCAGCTTAGGAGCGAAGAACACTGAAGCTTTCTTT
NA	many	TRBJ1-4	TRBV27	CASSLVRGGVEKLFF	TGTGCCAGCAGTTTGGTCCGGGGGGGCGTTGAAAAACTGTTTTTT
NA	many	TRBJ1-2	TRBV27	CASGPLGFYGYTF	TGTGCCAGCGGTCCACTGGGGTTCTATGGCTACACCTTC
TRBD2	many	TRBJ2-5	TRBV3-1	CASSQEVAGGETQYF	TGTGCCAGCAGCCAAGAGGTAGCGGGAGGAGAGACCCAGTACTTC
NA	NA	TRBJ1-5	TRBV18	CASSPPGAGARPQHF	TGTGCCAGCTCACCACCGGGGGCAGGGGCCCGGCCCCAGCATTTT
NA	many	TRBJ1-1	TRBV20-1	CSATYPGRAFF	TGCAGTGCTACATACCCCGGGAGGGCTTTCTTT
TRBD1	many	TRBJ1-5	TRBV4-1	CASSQEDRLHIAQHF	TGCGCCAGCAGCCAAGAGGACAGGCTCCATATAGCCCAGCATTTT
NA	many	TRBJ2-3	TRBV20-1	CSALWTGSSTDTQYF	TGCAGTGCTCTCTGGACTGGATCTAGCACAGATACGCAGTATTTT
NA	NA	TRBJ1-1	TRBV3-1	CASSFSRRGEAFF	TGTGCCAGCAGCTTTAGCAGGAGGGGAGAAGCTTTCTTT
TRBD2	NA	TRBJ2-3	TRBV5-4	CASSLARGGLTDTQYF	TGTGCCAGCAGCTTGGCACGGGGGGGCTTGACAGATACGCAGTATTTT
NA	many	TRBJ1-1	TRBV28	CASSLWTLGAFF	TGTGCCAGCAGTTTATGGACCCTGGGGGCTTTCTTT
NA	many	TRBJ2-1	TRBV28	CASSLRIHGREQFF	TGTGCCAGCAGTTTGCGTATACATGGGCGGGAGCAGTTCTTC
NA	many	TRBJ2-6	TRBV29-1	CSVETRDSGANVLTF	TGCAGCGTTGAAACCCGGGACTCTGGGGCCAACGTCCTGACTTTC
TRBD2	many	TRBJ2-3	TRBV6-5	CASSYTSGVVSSTDTQYF	TGTGCCAGCAGTTACACTAGCGGGGTAGTTTCTAGCACAGATACGCAGTATTTT
TRBD1	many	TRBJ1-2	TRBV29-1	CSVGQGYEGYTF	TGCAGCGTTGGACAGGGATATGAAGGCTACACCTTC
NA	many	TRBJ2-7	TRBV20-1	CSAPNPGISYEQYF	TGCAGTGCACCAAATCCCGGGATATCCTACGAGCAGTACTTC
NA	many	TRBJ1-2	TRBV20-1	CSARDVWPNYGYTF	TGCAGTGCTAGAGACGTCTGGCCTAACTATGGCTACACCTTC
NA	few	TRBJ2-1	TRBV7-2	CASSWTTGEQFF	TGTGCCAGCAGCTGGACGACAGGTGAGCAGTTCTTC
NA	many	TRBJ1-4	TRBV20-1	CSADRAAEKLFF	TGCAGTGCTGACCGGGCAGCTGAAAAACTGTTTTTT
NA	few	TRBJ1-1	TRBV29-1	CSVLDLGTEAFF	TGCAGCGTTTTAGACTTGGGAACTGAAGCTTTCTTT
NA	many	TRBJ1-5	TRBV20-1	CSAREGGRNQPQHF	TGCAGTGCTCGAGAGGGTGGTCGCAATCAGCCCCAGCATTTT
NA	many	TRBJ2-7	TRBV3-1	CASSPRQGVSYEQYF	TGTGCCAGCAGCCCCCGCCAGGGTGTATCCTACGAGCAGTACTTC
NA	many	TRBJ2-3	TRBV28	CASSLGGGIHTDTQYF	TGTGCCAGCAGTTTAGGGGGTGGGATCCACACAGATACGCAGTATTTT
NA	many	TRBJ1-2	TRBV5-1	CASSLNREFYGYTF	TGCGCCAGCAGCCTGAACAGGGAATTCTATGGCTACACCTTC
NA	many	TRBJ2-4	TRBV14	CASSIEQGPKNIQYF	TGTGCCAGCAGCATTGAACAGGGTCCCAAAAACATTCAGTACTTC
TRBD1	few	TRBJ2-1	TRBV29-1	CSVDGDSYNEQFF	TGCAGCGTTGATGGGGACAGCTACAATGAGCAGTTCTTC
TRBD1	many	TRBJ2-1	TRBV7-9	CASSYSGQGLLDNEQFF	TGTGCCAGCAGTTACTCCGGACAGGGTCTCTTGGACAATGAGCAGTTCTTC
NA	many	TRBJ2-5	TRBV20-1	CSARADLGGGTQYF	TGCAGTGCTAGGGCGGACCTAGGTGGTGGGACCCAGTACTTC
NA	many	TRBJ2-5	TRBV7-2	CASSLDGRGAETQYF	TGTGCCAGCAGCTTAGATGGGAGGGGGGCAGAGACCCAGTACTTC
NA	many	TRBJ2-7	TRBV27	CASSLWLGDEQYF	TGTGCCAGCAGTCTCTGGCTGGGCGACGAGCAGTACTTC
NA	many	TRBJ2-1	TRBV3-1	CASSQTDNEQFF	TGTGCCAGCAGCCAAACAGACAATGAGCAGTTCTTC
NA	many	TRBJ2-7	TRBV6-1	CASGTVSSYEQYF	TGTGCCTCCGGGACGGTGAGCTCCTACGAGCAGTACTTC
NA	many	TRBJ2-3	TRBV7-9	CASSPRYDTQYF	TGTGCCAGCAGCCCCCGTTATGATACGCAGTATTTT
TRBD1	many	TRBJ1-1	TRBV27	CASRDRLVNTEAFF	TGTGCCAGCCGGGACAGACTTGTGAACACTGAAGCTTTCTTT
TRBD1	many	TRBJ1-2	TRBV5-1	CASSLKHSGQGNVYGYTF	TGCGCCAGCAGCTTGAAACACTCGGGACAGGGGAATGTCTATGGCTACACCTTC
TRBD2	many	TRBJ2-7	TRBV29-1	CSVVGSGSATSYEQYF	TGCAGCGTTGTTGGTAGCGGGAGCGCTACCTCCTACGAGCAGTACTTC
NA	many	TRBJ1-3	TRBV20-1	CSASWGGTGNTIYF	TGCAGTGCTTCCTGGGGGGGAACTGGAAACACCATATATTTT
NA	many	TRBJ2-7	TRBV20-1	CSARVRSSYEQYF	TGCAGTGCTAGAGTCAGGAGCTCCTACGAGCAGTACTTC
NA	many	TRBJ2-2	TRBV5-1	CASSGQGELFF	TGCGCCAGCAGCGGACAGGGGGAGCTGTTTTTT
NA	many	TRBJ1-1	TRBV5-1	CASSLAGQGLNTEAFF	TGCGCCAGCAGCTTGGCCGGGCAGGGGTTGAACACTGAAGCTTTCTTT